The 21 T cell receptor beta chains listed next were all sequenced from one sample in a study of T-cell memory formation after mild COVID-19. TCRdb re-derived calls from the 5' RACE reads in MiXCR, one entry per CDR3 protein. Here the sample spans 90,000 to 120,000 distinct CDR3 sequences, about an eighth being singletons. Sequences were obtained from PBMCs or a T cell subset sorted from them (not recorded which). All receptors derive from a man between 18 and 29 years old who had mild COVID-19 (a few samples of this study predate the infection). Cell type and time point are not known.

This CDR3 is CASSQDLDSSYEQYV. CDR3 nucleotide sequence: TGTGCCAGCAGCCAAGATTTGGACAGCTCCTACGAGCAGTACGTC. This chain uses TRBV4-2 with TRBJ2-7; TRBD1 might be the D (6 bases). Trimming took 0 bases from V and 0 from J, leaving 9 bases between them. The CDR3 spans 15 residues. In germline, CDR1 is LGHNA, CDR2 YNFKEQ.

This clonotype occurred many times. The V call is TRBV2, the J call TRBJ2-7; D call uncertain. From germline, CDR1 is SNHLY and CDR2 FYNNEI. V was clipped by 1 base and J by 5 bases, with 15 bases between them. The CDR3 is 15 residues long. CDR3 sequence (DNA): TGTGCCAGCAGTGAAGAAAGAATGCGATTCGACGAGCAGTACGTC. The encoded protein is CASSEERMRFDEQYV.

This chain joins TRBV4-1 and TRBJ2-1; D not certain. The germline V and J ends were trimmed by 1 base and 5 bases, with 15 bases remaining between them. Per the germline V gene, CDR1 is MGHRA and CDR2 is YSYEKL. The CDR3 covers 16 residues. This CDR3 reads CASSQVELSSDNEQFF. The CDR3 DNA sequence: TGCGCCAGCAGCCAAGTCGAACTCTCATCGGACAATGAGCAGTTCTTC.

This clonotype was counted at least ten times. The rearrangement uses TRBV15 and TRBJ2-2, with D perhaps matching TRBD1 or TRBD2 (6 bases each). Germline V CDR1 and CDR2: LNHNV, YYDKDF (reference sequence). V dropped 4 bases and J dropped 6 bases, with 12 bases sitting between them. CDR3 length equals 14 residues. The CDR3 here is CATSTTRGAGELFF. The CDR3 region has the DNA TGTGCCACCAGCACGACTAGGGGGGCCGGGGAGCTGTTTTTT.

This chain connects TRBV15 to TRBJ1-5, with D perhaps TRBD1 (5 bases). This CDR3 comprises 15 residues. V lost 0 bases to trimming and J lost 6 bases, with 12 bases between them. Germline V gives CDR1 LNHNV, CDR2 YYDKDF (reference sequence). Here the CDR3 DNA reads TGTGCCACCAGCAGAGATCCTGCCAGGGTTCAGCCCCAGCATTTT. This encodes CATSRDPARVQPQHF. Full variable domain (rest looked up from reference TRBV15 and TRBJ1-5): DAMVIQNPRYQVTQFGKPVTLSCSQTLNHNVMYWYQQKSSQAPKLLFHYYDKDFNNEADTPDNFQSRRPNTSFCFLDIRSPGLGDTAMYLCATSRDPARVQPQHFGDGTRLSIL.

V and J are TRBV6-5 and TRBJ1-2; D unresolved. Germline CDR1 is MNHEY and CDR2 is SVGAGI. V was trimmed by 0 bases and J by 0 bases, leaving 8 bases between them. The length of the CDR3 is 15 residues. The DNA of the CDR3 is TGTGCCAGCAGTTACTCGGTGGTAGCTAACTATGGCTACACCTTC. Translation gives CASSYSVVANYGYTF.

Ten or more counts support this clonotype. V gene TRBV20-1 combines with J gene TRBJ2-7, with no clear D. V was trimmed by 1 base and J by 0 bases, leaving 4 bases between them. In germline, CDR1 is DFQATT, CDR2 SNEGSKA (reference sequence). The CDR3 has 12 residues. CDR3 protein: CSARGGSYEQYV. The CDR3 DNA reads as TGCAGTGCTAGAGGGGGCTCCTACGAGCAGTACGTC.

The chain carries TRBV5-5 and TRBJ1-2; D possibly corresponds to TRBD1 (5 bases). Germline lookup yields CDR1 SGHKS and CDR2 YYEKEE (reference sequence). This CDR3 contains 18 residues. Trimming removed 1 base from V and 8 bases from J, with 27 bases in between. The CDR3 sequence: CASSLSGGTGMVSGGYTF. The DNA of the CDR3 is TGTGCCAGCAGCTTGTCCGGTGGGACGGGAATGGTATCGGGCGGCTACACCTTC.

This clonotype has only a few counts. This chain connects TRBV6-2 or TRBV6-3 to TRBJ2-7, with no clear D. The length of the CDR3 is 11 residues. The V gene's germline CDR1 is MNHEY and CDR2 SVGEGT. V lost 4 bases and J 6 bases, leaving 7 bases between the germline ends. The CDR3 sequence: CASSSHAEQYF. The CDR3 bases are TGTGCCAGCAGTTCTCACGCCGAGCAGTACTTC.

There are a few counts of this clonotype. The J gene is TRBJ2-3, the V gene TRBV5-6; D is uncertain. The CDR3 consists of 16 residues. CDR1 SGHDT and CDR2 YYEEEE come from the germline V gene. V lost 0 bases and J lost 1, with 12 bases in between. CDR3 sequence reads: CASSLDGGFRTDTQYF. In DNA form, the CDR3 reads TGTGCCAGCAGCTTGGATGGTGGTTTTCGCACAGATACGCAGTATTTT.

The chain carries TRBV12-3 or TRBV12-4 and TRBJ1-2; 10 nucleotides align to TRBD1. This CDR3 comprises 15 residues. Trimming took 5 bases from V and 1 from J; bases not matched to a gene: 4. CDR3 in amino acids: CASSPRDRGNYGYTF. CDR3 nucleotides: TGTGCCAGCAGTCCCCGGGACAGGGGTAACTATGGCTACACCTTC.

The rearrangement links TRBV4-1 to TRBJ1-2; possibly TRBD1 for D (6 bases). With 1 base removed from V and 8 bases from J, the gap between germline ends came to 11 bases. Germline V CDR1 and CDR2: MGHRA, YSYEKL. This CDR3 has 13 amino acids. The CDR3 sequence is CASSQVGAGGYTF. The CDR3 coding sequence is TGCGCCAGCAGCCAAGTGGGGGCAGGAGGCTACACCTTC.

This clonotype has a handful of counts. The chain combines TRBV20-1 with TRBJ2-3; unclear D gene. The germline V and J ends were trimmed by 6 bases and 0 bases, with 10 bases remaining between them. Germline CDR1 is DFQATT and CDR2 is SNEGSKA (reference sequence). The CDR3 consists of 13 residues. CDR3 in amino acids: CSATSSSTDTQYF. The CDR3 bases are TGCAGTGCCACAAGCTCTAGCACAGATACGCAGTATTTT.

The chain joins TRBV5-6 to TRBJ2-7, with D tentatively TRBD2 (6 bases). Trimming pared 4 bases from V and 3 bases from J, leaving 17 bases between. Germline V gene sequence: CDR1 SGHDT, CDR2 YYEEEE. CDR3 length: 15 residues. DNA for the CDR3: TGTGCCAGCAGCCCCGGAATGGGACTTTACTACGAGCAGTACGTC. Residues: CASSPGMGLYYEQYV.

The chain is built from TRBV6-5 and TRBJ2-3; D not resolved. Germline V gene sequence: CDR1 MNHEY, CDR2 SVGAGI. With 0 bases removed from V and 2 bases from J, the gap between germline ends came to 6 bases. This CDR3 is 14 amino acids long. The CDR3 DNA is TGTGCCAGCAGTTACTCCGGTTACACAGATACGCAGTATTTT. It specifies CASSYSGYTDTQYF.

This CDR3 is CASSQDLRGPNGYTF. The CDR3 coding sequence is TGCGCCAGCAGCCAAGATCTCAGGGGTCCCAATGGCTACACCTTC. The genes are TRBV4-1 and TRBJ1-2; tentatively, D is TRBD1 (6 bases). The germline V gene has CDR1 MGHRA and CDR2 YSYEKL. V lost 0 bases, J lost 6 bases, and 14 bases lay in between. The CDR3 is made up of 15 amino acids.

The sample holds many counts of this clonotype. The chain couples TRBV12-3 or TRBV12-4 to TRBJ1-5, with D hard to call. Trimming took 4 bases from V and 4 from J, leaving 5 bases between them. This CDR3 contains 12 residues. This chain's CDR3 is CASSSMNQPQHF. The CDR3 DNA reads TGTGCCAGCAGTTCAATGAATCAGCCCCAGCATTTT.

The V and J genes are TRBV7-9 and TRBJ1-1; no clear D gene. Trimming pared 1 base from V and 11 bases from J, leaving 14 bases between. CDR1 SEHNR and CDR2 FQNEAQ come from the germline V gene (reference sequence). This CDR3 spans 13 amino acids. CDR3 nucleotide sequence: TGTGCCAGCAGCTTAGATGTTTGGGGAGAGGCTTTCTTT. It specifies CASSLDVWGEAFF. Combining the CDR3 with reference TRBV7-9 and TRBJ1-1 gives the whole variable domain DTGVSQNPRHKITKRGQNVTFRCDPISEHNRLYWYRQTLGQGPEFLTYFQNEAQLEKSRLLSDRFSAERPKGSFSTLEIQRTEQGDSAMYLCASSLDVWGEAFFGQGTRLTVV.

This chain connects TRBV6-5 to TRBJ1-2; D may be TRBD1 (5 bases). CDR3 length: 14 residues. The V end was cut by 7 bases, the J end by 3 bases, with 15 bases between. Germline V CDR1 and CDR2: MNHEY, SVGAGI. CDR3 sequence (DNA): TGTGCCAGCACTTTAGGGGTCGGGGACTATGGCTACACCTTC. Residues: CASTLGVGDYGYTF.

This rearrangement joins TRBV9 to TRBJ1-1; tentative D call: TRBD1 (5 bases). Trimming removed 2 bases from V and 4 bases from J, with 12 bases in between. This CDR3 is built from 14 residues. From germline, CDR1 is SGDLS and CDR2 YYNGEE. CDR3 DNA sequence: TGTGCCAGCAGCGTTACCCAGGGTGGCACTGAAGCTTTCTTT. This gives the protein CASSVTQGGTEAFF.

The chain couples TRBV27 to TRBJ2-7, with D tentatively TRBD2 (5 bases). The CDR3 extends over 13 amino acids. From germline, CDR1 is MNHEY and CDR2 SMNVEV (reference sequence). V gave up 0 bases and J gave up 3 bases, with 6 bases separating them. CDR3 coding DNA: TGTGCCAGCAGTTTATCCGGGGACTACGAGCAGTACGTC. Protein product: CASSLSGDYEQYV.